This T cell receptor beta chain was identified in a study of T cells after yellow fever vaccination. Study-wide background: Libraries from low-cell-number fractions were prepared with the SMART-Seq v4 Ultra Low Input RNA kit.

Points on this clonotype: The target antigen is unknown.

Points from the study as a whole: Some clonotypes were seen in both the CD4 and the CD8 compartments. These made up a small share and likely arose from convergent recombination. At less than 97% for CD4 and approximately 89% for CD8, most primary-vaccination clones showed up again after the booster. Faster peaking, at day 5 versus 15, marked a secondary response that was weaker.

Using its own MiXCR run on the 5' RACE reads, TCRdb lists one record per CDR3 protein. The sample records hundreds of thousands of distinct CDR3 sequences, 17% being singletons. From germline, CDR1 is SGHTA and CDR2 FQGTGA. The CDR3 contains 13 residues. V was trimmed by 5 bases and J by 0 bases, leaving 7 bases between them. The receptor comes from a man aged 18 to 30 who received the YFV17D yellow fever vaccine. This sample comprised PBMCs, obtained about 5 days after the first yellow fever vaccination. The chain combines TRBV7-3 with TRBJ1-1; weak D call: TRBD1 (6 bases). DNA for the CDR3: TGTGCCAGCAGCCGGGACATGAACACTGAAGCTTTCTTT. Translating it yields CASSRDMNTEAFF.